This T cell receptor beta chain is from a study of T-cell reconstitution after alpha-beta-depleted transplantation in children (dated by TCRdb to the mid-2010s). Regarding the study in general: Using TCR repertoire profiling, the study quantitatively followed how T-cell immune reconstitution unfolded in children after TCRalphabeta/CD19-depleted allogeneic hematopoietic cell transplantation. The study at large found these results: The frequencies of hyperexpanded clones fell over the following months, and after one year, T-cell counts and TCRbeta diversity were mostly attributed to newly produced T cells. About two months after transplant, the apparently early recovery of alphabetaT-cell counts reportedly depended on just several hundred clones that had expanded rapidly and came from non-depleted graft cells. In some patients, high TCRbeta diversity at day 60 was attributed to recipient T cells and intrathymic progenitors that had survived conditioning.

Between the V and J ends, shortened by 5 bases and 6 bases respectively, the junction contains 11 bases. Per the germline V gene, MNHNS is the CDR1 and SASEGT is the CDR2. The CDR3 has 13 amino acids, counting the end cysteine and phenylalanine. Only the CDR3 portion is preserved as DNA: 39 bases, with reading frame beginning at the first base. This clonotype was picked up many times. The clone's antigen remains unknown. No per-base quality is available; no much larger clone lies one base away. The treatment or condition label, as the study defines it: allogeneic hematopoietic cell transplantation with graft depleted of TCRalphabeta T cells and CD19 B cells. The children who served as transplant recipients had been given grafts of TCRalphabeta/CD19-depleted allogeneic hematopoietic cells. The library was prepared using PCR. Sequencing took place on an Illumina HiSeq 2500. TCR library preparation used molecular barcoding, with unique molecular identifiers applied to normalize quantification of the TCRbeta repertoire. TCRdb handled the public reads itself, with Q25 trimming in fastp and clone calling in MiXCR, and kept productive beta chains. Each entry merges the rows of one CDR3 protein and shows their most common DNA and genes. Across this sample there are about 280,000 distinct CDR3 sequences, with 9.5% to 13% seen only once. Clones ranked in the top ten supply 20% to 25% of the sample.

The sequence links TRBV6-1 to TRBJ1-5; a confident D gene designation cannot be given. The sequences come from peripheral blood, collected 180 days after TCRalphabeta/CD19-depleted stem cell transplant. The receptor's source is a male patient between 2 and 15 years old who had a stem cell transplant for chronic granulomatous disease, so the T cells may come from the graft donor. The CDR3 amino acid sequence is: CASSSLGSQPQHF. The sequenced DNA: TGTGCCAGCAGTAGCCTGGGAAGTCAGCCCCAGCATTTT.